Reported below is one T cell receptor (beta chain). Using immunoSEQ multiplex PCR, the repertoire was profiled, and TCRdb retains in-frame clones only, with some absent. This sample carries 70,000 or so clones, around 94% of them seen once, and the ten largest clones take less than 2%. These data come from a study of cytomegalovirus exposure and HLA in healthy donors. There are 17 residues in the CDR3. Trimming took off 3 bases at V and 1 base at J, with 18 bases between the two ends. Germline CDR1 reads MNHEY; CDR2 reads SMNVEV (reference sequence). Sequencing was done on a sample of PBMCs. The receptor's source is a man in his late teens or twenties in good health and CMV-seropositive. This chain joins TRBV27 and TRBJ1-2; D is possibly TRBD1 (6 bases). For the CDR3, the DNA is TGTGCCAGCAGTTTGCGTGGGTCGGGACACCTTAACTATGGCTACACCTTC. The encoded protein is CASSLRGSGHLNYGYTF.